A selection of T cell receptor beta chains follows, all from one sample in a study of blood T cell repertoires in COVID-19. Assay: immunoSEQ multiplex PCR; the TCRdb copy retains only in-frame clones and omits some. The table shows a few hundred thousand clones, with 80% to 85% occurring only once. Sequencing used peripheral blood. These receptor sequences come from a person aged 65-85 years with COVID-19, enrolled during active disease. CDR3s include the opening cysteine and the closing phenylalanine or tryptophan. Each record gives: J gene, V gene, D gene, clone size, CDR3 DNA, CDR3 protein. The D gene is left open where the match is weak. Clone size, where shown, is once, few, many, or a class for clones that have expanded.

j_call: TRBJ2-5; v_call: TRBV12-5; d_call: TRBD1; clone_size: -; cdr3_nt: TGTGCTAGTGGTTTGGGAACAGGGGGCGCGGGAGAGACTCAGTACTTC; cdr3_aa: CASGLGTGGAGETQYF
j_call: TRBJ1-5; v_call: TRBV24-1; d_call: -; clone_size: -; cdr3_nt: TGTGCCACCAGTAAACAAGATCAGCCCCAGCATTTT; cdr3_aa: CATSKQDQPQHF
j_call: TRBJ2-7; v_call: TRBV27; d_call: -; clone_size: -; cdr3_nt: TGTGCCAGCAGTTCAGGACAAGGCTACGAGCAGTACTTC; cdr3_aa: CASSSGQGYEQYF
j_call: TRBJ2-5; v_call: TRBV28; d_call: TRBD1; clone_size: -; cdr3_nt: TGTGCCAGCAGTTTACCGACAGGGTTAATACAAGAGACCCAGTACTTC; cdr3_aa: CASSLPTGLIQETQYF
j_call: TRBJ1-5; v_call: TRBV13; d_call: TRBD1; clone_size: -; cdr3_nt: TGTGCCAGCAGCCGCAATGCGTTACAGGGGGCGGATCAGCCCCAGCATTTT; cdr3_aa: CASSRNALQGADQPQHF
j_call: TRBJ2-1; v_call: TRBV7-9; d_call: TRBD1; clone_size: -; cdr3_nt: TGTGCCAGCAGCCCCAGGACAGGGGAAAGTAATAGTCGTGATGAGCAGTTCTTC; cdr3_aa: CASSPRTGESNSRDEQFF
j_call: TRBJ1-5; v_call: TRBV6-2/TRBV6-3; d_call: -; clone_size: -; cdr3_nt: TGTGCCAGCAGCCGACAGTTCAATCAGCCCCAGCATTTT; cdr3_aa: CASSRQFNQPQHF
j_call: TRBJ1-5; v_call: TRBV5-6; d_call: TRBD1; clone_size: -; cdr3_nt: TGTGCCAGCAGCTTGTTTTCACGACAGGGGGCTTTTCAGCCCCAGCATTTT; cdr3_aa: CASSLFSRQGAFQPQHF
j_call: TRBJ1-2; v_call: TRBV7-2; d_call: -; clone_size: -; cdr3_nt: TGTGCCAGCAGCTTAGGCGGGGAGGCCTATGGCTACACCTTC; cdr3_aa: CASSLGGEAYGYTF
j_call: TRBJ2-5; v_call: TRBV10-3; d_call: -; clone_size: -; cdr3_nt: TGTGCCAGCGGGGACAGAGGAGAGACCCAGTACTTC; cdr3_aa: CASGDRGETQYF
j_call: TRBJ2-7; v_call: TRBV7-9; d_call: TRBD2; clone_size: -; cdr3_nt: TGTGCCAGCAGAAGGACTAGCGGGTCTTACGAGCAGTACTTC; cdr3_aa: CASRRTSGSYEQYF
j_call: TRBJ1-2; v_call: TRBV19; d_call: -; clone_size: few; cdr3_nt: TGTGCCAGTAGTATTAGCGCCGTGGGGACTTCTAACTATGGCTACACCTTC; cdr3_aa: CASSISAVGTSNYGYTF
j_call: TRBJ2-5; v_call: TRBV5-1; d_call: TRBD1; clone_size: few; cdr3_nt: TGCGCCAGCAGCTTGGCAGGGACAGGGCTAGAGACCCAGTACTTC; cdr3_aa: CASSLAGTGLETQYF
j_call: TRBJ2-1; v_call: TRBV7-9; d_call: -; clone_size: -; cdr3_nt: TGTGCCAGTACAAGACCGGAGCACGATGAGCAGTTCTTC; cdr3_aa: CASTRPEHDEQFF
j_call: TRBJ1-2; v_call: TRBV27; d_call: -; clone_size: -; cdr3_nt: TGTGCCAGCAGTTTATCCTTGGGCCGCAGACAAAACTATGGCTACACCTTC; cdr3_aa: CASSLSLGRRQNYGYTF
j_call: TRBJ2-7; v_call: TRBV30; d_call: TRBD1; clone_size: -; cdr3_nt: TGTGCCTGGACGAAACCAACCGACAGGGGGTGCTACGAGCAGTACTTC; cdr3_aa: CAWTKPTDRGCYEQYF
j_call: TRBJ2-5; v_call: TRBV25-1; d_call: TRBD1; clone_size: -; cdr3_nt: TGTGCCAGCAGGGGGCCAGGGACAGGCCAAGAGACCCAGTACTTC; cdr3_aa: CASRGPGTGQETQYF
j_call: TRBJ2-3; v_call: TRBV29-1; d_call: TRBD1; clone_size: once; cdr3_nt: TGCAGCGTCTCGACAGGGGTCGGGACCAACACAGATACGCAGTATTTT; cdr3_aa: CSVSTGVGTNTDTQYF
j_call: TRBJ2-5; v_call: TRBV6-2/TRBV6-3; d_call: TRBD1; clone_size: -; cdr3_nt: TGTGCCAGCAGCGAAGAGCCAGGGGGCGGGCAAGAGACCCAGTACTTC; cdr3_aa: CASSEEPGGGQETQYF
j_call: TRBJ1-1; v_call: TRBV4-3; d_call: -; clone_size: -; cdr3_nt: TGCGCCAGCAGCCAAGAGATGGCCACTGAAGCTTTCTTT; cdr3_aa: CASSQEMATEAFF
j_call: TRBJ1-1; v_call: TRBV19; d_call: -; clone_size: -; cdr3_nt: TGTGCCAGTACGCTACGTGGACGCGGGGGCCGATCGAACACTGAAGCTTTCTTT; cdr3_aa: CASTLRGRGGRSNTEAFF
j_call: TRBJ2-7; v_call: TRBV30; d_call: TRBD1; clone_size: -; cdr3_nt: TGTGCCTGGATCGACAGGGGTAGGTACGAGCAGTACTTC; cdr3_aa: CAWIDRGRYEQYF
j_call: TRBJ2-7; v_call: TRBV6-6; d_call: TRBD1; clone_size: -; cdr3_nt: TGTGCCAGCAGTCGAGCCGAATCAGGGGGCCCCTACGAGCAGTACTTC; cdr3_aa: CASSRAESGGPYEQYF